These T cell receptor beta chains were read from a single sample in a study of cytomegalovirus exposure and HLA in healthy donors. Measured with immunoSEQ multiplex PCR; TCRdb has only the in-frame clones, and not every one. The data hold some 130,000 clones, with about 81% observed a single time. What was sequenced was PBMCs. The receptors originated from a woman aged 45-65 years in good health and CMV-seropositive. CDR3s include the opening cysteine and the closing phenylalanine or tryptophan. A D gene is named only where the DNA matches it firmly. Expanded clones get a size class; other rows say once, few or many, or leave the size out.

size	V	J	D	DNA	CDR3
.	TRBV28	TRBJ1-2	TRBD1	TGTGCCAGCAGTTTTATCGGGACAGTTGGCTACACCTTC	CASSFIGTVGYTF
few	TRBV9	TRBJ1-2	.	TGTGCCAGCAGCGTAGAGGACAACTACTATGGCTACACCTTC	CASSVEDNYYGYTF
few	TRBV28	TRBJ2-5	TRBD2	TGTGCCAGCAGTTCCTTTTGGGCGGGGGTCCAAGAGACCCAGTACTTC	CASSSFWAGVQETQYF
.	TRBV27	TRBJ2-1	.	TGTGCCAGCAGTTTTCAGGGGAGTGAGCAGTTCTTC	CASSFQGSEQFF
.	TRBV4-3	TRBJ2-1	TRBD1	TGCGCCAGCAGCCAGGAACCGGGACAGAGCTCCTACAATGAGCAGTTCTTC	CASSQEPGQSSYNEQFF
.	TRBV6-5	TRBJ2-1	.	TGTGCCAGCAGTTACTGGGGGCTAGGAATCGATGAGCAGTTCTTC	CASSYWGLGIDEQFF
.	TRBV9	TRBJ2-7	TRBD2	TGTGCCAGCAGCCCCCGACTAGCGGCCTACGAGCAGTACTTC	CASSPRLAAYEQYF
.	TRBV7-2	TRBJ1-4	TRBD1	TGTGCCAGCAGCAAGACAGGGGGCGGTGAAAAACTGTTTTTT	CASSKTGGGEKLFF
.	TRBV7-2	TRBJ1-2	.	TGTGCCAGCAGCTTAGCCACACCCTGGGAGTATAAGGGCTACACCTTC	CASSLATPWEYKGYTF
few	TRBV7-6	TRBJ2-7	.	TGTGCCAGCAGCTTAGCAGGGGGAGCAAACTACGAGCAGTGCTTC	CASSLAGGANYEQCF